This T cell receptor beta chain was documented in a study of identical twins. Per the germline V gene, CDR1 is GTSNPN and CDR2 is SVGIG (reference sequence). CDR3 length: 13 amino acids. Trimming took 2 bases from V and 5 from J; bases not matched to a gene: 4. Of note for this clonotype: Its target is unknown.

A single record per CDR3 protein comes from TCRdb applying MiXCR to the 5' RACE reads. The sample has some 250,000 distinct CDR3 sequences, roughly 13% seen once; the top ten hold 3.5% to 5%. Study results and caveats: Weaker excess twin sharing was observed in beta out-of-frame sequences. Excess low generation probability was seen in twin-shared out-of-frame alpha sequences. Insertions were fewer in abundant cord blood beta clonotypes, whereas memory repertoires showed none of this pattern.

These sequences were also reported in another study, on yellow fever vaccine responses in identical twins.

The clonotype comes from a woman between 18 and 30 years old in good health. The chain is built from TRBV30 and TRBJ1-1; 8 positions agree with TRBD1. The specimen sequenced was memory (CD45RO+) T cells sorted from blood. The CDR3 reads CAWSWQGATEAFF. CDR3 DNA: TGTGCCTGGAGTTGGCAGGGGGCTACTGAAGCTTTCTTT.